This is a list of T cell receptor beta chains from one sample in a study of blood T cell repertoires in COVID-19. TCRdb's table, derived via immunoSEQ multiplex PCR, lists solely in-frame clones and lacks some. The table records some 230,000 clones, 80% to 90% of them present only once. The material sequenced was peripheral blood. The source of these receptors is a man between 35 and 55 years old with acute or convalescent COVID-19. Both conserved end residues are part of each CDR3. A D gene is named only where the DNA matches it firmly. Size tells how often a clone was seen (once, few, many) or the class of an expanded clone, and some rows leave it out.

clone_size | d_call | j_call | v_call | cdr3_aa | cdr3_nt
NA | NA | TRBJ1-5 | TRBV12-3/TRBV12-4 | CASTQGNNQPQHF | TGTGCCAGCACTCAGGGTAACAATCAGCCCCAGCATTTT
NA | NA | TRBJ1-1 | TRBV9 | CASSPSDSFGAFF | TGTGCCAGCAGCCCCTCAGACAGTTTTGGAGCTTTCTTT
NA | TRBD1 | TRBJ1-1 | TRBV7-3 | CASSGQRPVRAFF | TGTGCCAGCTCGGGACAGAGACCTGTCAGAGCTTTCTTT
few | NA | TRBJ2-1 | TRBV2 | CARTDYENNEQFF | TGTGCCCGGACGGACTACGAAAACAATGAGCAGTTCTTC
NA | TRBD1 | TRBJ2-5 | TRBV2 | CAFTSLYRGQETQYF | TGTGCCTTTACCAGTCTCTACAGGGGGCAAGAGACCCAGTACTTC
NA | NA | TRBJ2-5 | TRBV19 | CASSIAPTGETQYF | TGTGCCAGTAGTATCGCCCCGACGGGAGAGACCCAGTACTTC
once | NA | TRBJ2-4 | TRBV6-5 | CASSESKNIQYF | TGTGCCAGCTCCGAGTCCAAAAACATTCAGTACTTC
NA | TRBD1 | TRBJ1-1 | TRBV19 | CASTGYKGQAGNTEAFF | TGTGCCAGTACTGGGTACAAGGGACAGGCGGGAAACACTGAAGCTTTCTTT
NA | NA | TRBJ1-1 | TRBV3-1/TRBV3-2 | CASSSVAGLEAFF | TGTGCCAGCAGCTCCGTAGCGGGTCTCGAAGCTTTCTTT
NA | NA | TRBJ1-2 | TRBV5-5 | CASSLDSNYGYTF | TGTGCCAGCAGTCTGGACAGCAACTATGGCTACACCTTC
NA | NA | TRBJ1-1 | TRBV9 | CASSAGGGTEAFF | TGTGCCAGCAGCGCCGGAGGCGGCACTGAAGCTTTCTTT
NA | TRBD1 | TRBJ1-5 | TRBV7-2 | CASSHRRDRAVNQPQHF | TGTGCCAGCAGCCACCGTAGGGACAGGGCCGTCAATCAGCCCCAGCATTTT
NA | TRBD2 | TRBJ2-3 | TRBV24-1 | CATSGMAGGQKDTQYF | TGTGCCACCAGTGGTATGGCGGGGGGGCAGAAAGATACGCAGTATTTT
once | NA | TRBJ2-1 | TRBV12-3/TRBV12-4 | CASSPGARQFF | TGTGCCAGCAGTCCAGGGGCCAGGCAGTTCTTC
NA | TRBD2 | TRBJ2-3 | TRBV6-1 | CASSERRGATDTQYF | TGTGCCAGCAGTGAACGGCGGGGGGCTACAGATACGCAGTATTTT
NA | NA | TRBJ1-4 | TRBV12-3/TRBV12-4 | CASGEGPGEKLFF | TGTGCCAGCGGAGAAGGGCCGGGGGAAAAACTGTTTTTT
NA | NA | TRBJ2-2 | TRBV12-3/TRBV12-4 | CASTNGGTGELFF | TGTGCCAGCACCAATGGAGGAACCGGGGAGCTGTTTTTT
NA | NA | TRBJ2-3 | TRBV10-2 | CASSRSGRTDTQYF | TGCGCCAGCAGTCGTAGCGGCCGCACAGATACGCAGTATTTT
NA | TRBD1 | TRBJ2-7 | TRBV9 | CASSVAWDSSYEQYF | TGTGCCAGCAGCGTAGCCTGGGACAGCTCCTACGAGCAGTACTTC
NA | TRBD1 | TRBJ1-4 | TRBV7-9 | CASSFPLDRASEKLFF | TGTGCCAGCAGCTTCCCCCTAGACAGGGCGAGTGAAAAACTGTTTTTT
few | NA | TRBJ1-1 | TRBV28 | CASSPPRGSNTEAFF | TGTGCCAGCAGTCCCCCTCGGGGATCGAACACTGAAGCTTTCTTT
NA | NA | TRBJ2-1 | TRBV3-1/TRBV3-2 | CASSQEGPDRASDEQFF | TGTGCCAGCAGCCAAGAAGGACCGGACAGAGCGTCGGATGAGCAGTTCTTC
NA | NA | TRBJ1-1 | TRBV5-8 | CASSSRRRANTEAFF | TGTGCCAGCAGCTCCCGCCGGCGGGCGAACACTGAAGCTTTCTTT
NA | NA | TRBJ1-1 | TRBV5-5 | CASSLEGGMNTEAFF | TGTGCCAGCAGCTTAGAGGGAGGGATGAACACTGAAGCTTTCTTT
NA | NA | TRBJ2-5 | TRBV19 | CASSTRGAEETQYF | TGTGCCAGTAGTACCCGCGGGGCCGAAGAGACCCAGTACTTC
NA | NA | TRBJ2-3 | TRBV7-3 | CASSRGGLGGTDTQYF | TGTGCCAGCAGCAGGGGAGGATTAGGGGGCACAGATACGCAGTATTTT
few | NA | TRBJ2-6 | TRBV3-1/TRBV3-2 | CASSPNRDYDSGANVLTF | TGTGCCAGCAGCCCAAACAGGGACTACGACTCTGGGGCCAACGTCCTGACTTTC